This T cell receptor beta chain was captured by sequencing in a study of blood T cell repertoires in COVID-19. Study-wide context: Whether acute or convalescent, the COVID-19 samples came from the United States, Italy and Spain. Sources were T cells, B-cell-depleted T cells, or PBMCs; the material itself was cDNA or gDNA.

As originally analysed: Reference gene primers were amplified, and this amplification served to estimate nucleated cell counts. Assay used: immunoSEQ multiplex PCR; TCRdb lists only in-frame clones, some missing. V, J and clone size were drawn from that table, and D and trimming were deduced from the DNA. The top ten hold 3.5% to 5% of the sample, which has about 110,000 clones, over 60% seen once. The V end lost 4 bases, the J end lost 6 bases, and 15 bases lay between the germline ends. Germline CDR1 is KGHDR and CDR2 is SFDVKD. The CDR3 is 15 amino acids. This chain links TRBV24-1 with TRBJ1-5; possible D gene TRBD1, 5 bases. This TCR derives from a human donor in a cohort sampled during active or convalescent COVID-19. Sample: peripheral blood. The CDR3 DNA follows: TGTGCCACCAGTGACAACAGGTTCCCGGGTCAGCCCCAGCATTTT. It yields the protein CATSDNRFPGQPQHF.